A single sample is the source of the 29 T cell receptor beta chains below, sequenced in a study of CD8 T cells in Susac syndrome. Reverse transcription of roughly 0.5 to 1 ug RNA used random hexamers. TCRdb used MiXCR to reprocess the immunoSEQ multiplex PCR reads, holding one entry per CDR3 protein. The repertoire holds about 150,000 distinct CDR3 sequences, with around 96% as singletons. The source material was CD8+ T cells from PBMCs. The receptors come from a human donor with multiple sclerosis.

The chain has TRBV5-6 and TRBJ1-6; D may be TRBD1 (5 bases). V was shortened by 7 bases and J by 8 bases, with 7 bases between the two germline ends. Germline lookup yields CDR1 SGHDT and CDR2 YYEEEE. CDR3 size: 11 residues. The chain's CDR3 is CASRRDSPLHF. The CDR3 DNA follows: TGTGCCAGCCGCAGGGATTCACCCCTCCACTTT.

The J gene is TRBJ2-7, the V gene TRBV12-5; D possibly uses TRBD1 or TRBD2 (5 bases each). The CDR3 runs 14 residues. Germline V gives CDR1 LGHNT, CDR2 FRNRAP. The V and J ends lost 5 bases and 3 bases respectively, with 14 bases between them. The CDR3 sequence is CASGLEGSSYEQYF. CDR3 bases: TGTGCTAGTGGTCTCGAGGGGAGCAGCTACGAGCAGTACTTC.

The genes are TRBV12-3 or TRBV12-4 and TRBJ2-5; the D gene is possibly TRBD1 (6 bases). The CDR3 has 14 amino acids. Deletions cut 2 bases from V and 1 base from J, with 8 bases between. CDR3 sequence reads: CASSLWTAQETQYF. For the CDR3, the DNA is TGTGCCAGCAGTTTATGGACAGCCCAAGAGACCCAGTACTTC.

The CDR3 spells CASSLSRGAEQYF. In nucleotides, the CDR3 is TGTGCCAGCAGTTTATCGAGGGGGGCCGAGCAGTACTTC. The chain employs TRBV27 and TRBJ2-7, with D perhaps matching TRBD1 or TRBD2 (6 bases each). CDR3 length: 13 amino acids. Germline V CDR1 and CDR2: MNHEY, SMNVEV (reference sequence). Trimming pared 0 bases from V and 6 bases from J, leaving 9 bases between.

The CDR3 loop is CASSSGQGDAYEQYF. The DNA for the CDR3 is TGTGCCAGCAGCAGTGGACAGGGTGACGCCTACGAGCAGTACTTC. The J gene is TRBJ2-7, the V gene TRBV7-9; 8 bases align to TRBD1. CDR3 length equals 15 residues. V gave up 5 bases and J gave up 2 bases; unmatched junction bases: 8. Germline V gives CDR1 SEHNR, CDR2 FQNEAQ (reference sequence). The full variable domain, completed using reference TRBV7-9 and TRBJ2-7, is DTGVSQNPRHKITKRGQNVTFRCDPISEHNRLYWYRQTLGQGPEFLTYFQNEAQLEKSRLLSDRFSAERPKGSFSTLEIQRTEQGDSAMYLCASSSGQGDAYEQYFGPGTRLTVT.

The J gene is TRBJ1-5, the V gene TRBV9, with TRBD1 matching 8 bases. Germline assignment: CDR1 SGDLS and CDR2 YYNGEE. The CDR3 totals 14 residues. J was trimmed by 2 bases and V by 4 bases; bases with no gene match: 2. The CDR3 DNA is TGTGCCAGCAGCCCGACAGGGGGCAATCAGCCCCAGCATTTT. As protein: CASSPTGGNQPQHF.

The rearrangement joins TRBV2 to TRBJ1-1, with TRBD1 matching over 9 bases. The CDR3 has 13 amino acids. Germline assignment: CDR1 SNHLY and CDR2 FYNNEI. J lost 3 bases, V lost 4 bases, and 0 bases had no gene match. CDR3 sequence (DNA): TGTGCCAGCAGTGGGACAGGGGACACTGAAGCTTTCTTT. Amino acid sequence: CASSGTGDTEAFF. Full variable domain (outside the CDR3, taken from reference TRBV2 and TRBJ1-1): EPEVTQTPSHQVTQMGQEVILRCVPISNHLYFYWYRQILGQKVEFLVSFYNNEISEKSEIFDDQFSVERPDGSNFTLKIRSTKLEDSAMYFCASSGTGDTEAFFGQGTRLTVV.

The chain uses TRBV27 and TRBJ1-5; D is undetermined. CDR1 and CDR2 from the germline V gene are MNHEY and SMNVEV (reference sequence). V was trimmed by 3 bases and J by 7 bases, leaving 10 bases between them. The CDR3 has 13 amino acids. The DNA for the CDR3 is TGTGCCAGCAGTTTTAATAATGGACAGCCCCAGCATTTT. Residues: CASSFNNGQPQHF.

This clonotype was observed once. This chain connects TRBV10-3 to TRBJ2-4, with D tentatively TRBD1 (5 bases). The CDR3 extends over 14 amino acids. V was trimmed by 2 bases and J by 7 bases, leaving 12 bases between them. Germline CDR1 reads ENHRY; CDR2 reads SYGVKD. The CDR3 nucleotides read TGTGCCATCAGTGAGCCTCGGTCAGGGAACATTCAGTACTTC. It codes for CAISEPRSGNIQYF.

There are a few counts of this clonotype. The rearrangement joins TRBV12-3 or TRBV12-4 to TRBJ2-7; TRBD1 matches 7 bases. This CDR3 comprises 13 residues. With 2 bases clipped from V and 6 bases from J, the junction kept 4 bases outside the gene matches. For the CDR3, the DNA is TGTGCCAGCAGTTTAAGGACAGGCGGCGAGCAGTACTTC. As protein: CASSLRTGGEQYF.

The V and J genes are TRBV15 and TRBJ2-7; D unresolved. The CDR3 totals 13 residues. V lost 8 bases and J lost 0, with 11 bases in between. Germline V lookup: CDR1 LNHNV, CDR2 YYDKDF (reference sequence). CDR3 amino acids: CATRLSTSYEQYF. CDR3 coding DNA: TGTGCCACCCGCTTGAGTACCTCCTACGAGCAGTACTTC.

The V and J genes are TRBV29-1 and TRBJ2-3; 8 nucleotides agree with TRBD1. The CDR3 covers 15 residues. V lost 6 bases and J lost 1; bases outside the gene matches: 9. Germline V CDR1 and CDR2: SQVTM, ANQGSEA. CDR3 DNA: TGCAGCGTCGCGCAGGGGGCGCGGGGCACAGATACGCAGTATTTT. It yields the protein CSVAQGARGTDTQYF.

The chain has TRBV14 and TRBJ2-7; 8 nucleotides line up with TRBD1. The CDR3 loop spans 14 amino acids. The V and J ends lost 4 bases and 0 bases, in that order; junction bases with no gene match: 2. Per the germline V gene, CDR1 is SGHDN and CDR2 is FVKESK. DNA for the CDR3: TGTGCCAGCAGCCGTGGACAGGGCTCCTACGAGCAGTACTTC. It is translated as CASSRGQGSYEQYF.

The gene calls are TRBV2 and TRBJ1-5; D remains ambiguous. V was trimmed by 2 bases and J by 3 bases, leaving 11 bases between them. CDR3 size: 15 residues. The V gene's germline CDR1 is SNHLY and CDR2 FYNNEI. The DNA for the CDR3 is TGTGCCAGCAGTGAACGTGGTCAGCTCAATCAGCCCCAGCATTTT. It is translated as CASSERGQLNQPQHF.

This chain uses TRBV13 with TRBJ2-7, with D possibly being TRBD2 (6 bases). This CDR3 region has 14 residues. CDR1 and CDR2 from the germline V gene are PRHDT and FYEKMQ (reference sequence). Between the trimmed V and J ends, which lost 2 bases and 3 bases, there was a span of 11 bases. The CDR3 region has the DNA TGTGCCAGCAGCTTAAGGCAGGAGGGCTACGAGCAGTACTTC. Amino acid sequence: CASSLRQEGYEQYF.

The chain recombines TRBV20-1 with TRBJ1-3; no firm D call. V was clipped by 3 bases and J by 0 bases, with 12 bases between them. CDR1 is DFQATT, CDR2 SNEGSKA, per germline (reference sequence). The CDR3 has 15 residues. For the CDR3, the DNA is TGCAGTGCTAGTTCCGGCCTCCTCTCTGGAAACACCATATATTTT. It encodes CSASSGLLSGNTIYF.

The chain couples TRBV30 to TRBJ2-5; 9 nucleotides agree with TRBD2. The ends lost 4 bases at V and 5 bases at J; junction bases unmatched: 5. This CDR3 has 13 amino acids. CDR1 is GTSNPN and CDR2 is SVGIG in the germline V gene (reference sequence). The CDR3 sequence is CAWNPSGEETQYF. The CDR3 DNA follows: TGTGCCTGGAACCCTAGCGGGGAGGAGACCCAGTACTTC.

The chain is built from TRBV29-1 and TRBJ1-2; 9 positions match TRBD1. CDR1 and CDR2 from the germline V gene are SQVTM and ANQGSEA. CDR3 length: 14 residues. Trimming cost V 6 bases and J 8 bases; bases outside gene matches: 13. CDR3 residues: CSVAGTGNLRGYTF. For the CDR3, the DNA is TGCAGCGTCGCCGGGACAGGGAATCTTCGGGGCTACACCTTC. The full variable domain, completed using reference TRBV29-1 and TRBJ1-2, is SAVISQKPSRDICQRGTSLTIQCQVDSQVTMMFWYRQQPGQSLTLIATANQGSEATYESGFVIDKFPISRPNLTFSTLTVSNMSPEDSSIYLCSVAGTGNLRGYTFGSGTRLTVV.

The rearrangement joins TRBV15 to TRBJ2-7, with D uncertain. V lost 5 bases, J lost 1 base, and 6 bases lay in between. CDR1 and CDR2 (germline): LNHNV, YYDKDF (reference sequence). The CDR3 spans 12 residues. The CDR3 coding sequence is TGTGCCACCAGCGCGGAATCCTACGAGCAGTACTTC. It translates to CATSAESYEQYF.

The rearrangement joins TRBV9 to TRBJ2-5; 10 bases are a match to TRBD2. Per the germline V gene, CDR1 is SGDLS and CDR2 is YYNGEE. V trimming: 4 bases; J trimming: 5 bases; junction bases outside the gene matches: 8. This CDR3 region has 15 residues. In DNA form, the CDR3 reads TGTGCCAGCAGCCAGAGCGGGGGGGCCGAGGAGACCCAGTACTTC. Amino acids: CASSQSGGAEETQYF.

CDR3 protein: CASSLTGDSNYGYTF. DNA for the CDR3: TGCGCCAGCAGCTTGACAGGGGATTCCAACTATGGCTACACCTTC. The chain links TRBV5-1 to TRBJ1-2; 7 bases are shared with TRBD1. The CDR3 runs to 15 residues. In germline, CDR1 is SGHRS, CDR2 YFSETQ. V gave up 1 base and J gave up 2 bases; unmatched junction bases: 5.

The genes are TRBV7-9 and TRBJ1-5, with a weak D call TRBD1 (5 bases). Per the germline V gene, CDR1 is SEHNR and CDR2 is FQNEAQ (reference sequence). Trimming took off 5 bases at V and 6 bases at J, with 14 bases between the two ends. The CDR3 has 14 residues. The CDR3: CASSEGIGRQPQHF. The CDR3 DNA follows: TGTGCCAGCAGCGAGGGGATCGGGCGTCAGCCCCAGCATTTT.

The chain joins TRBV20-1 to TRBJ1-1, with D possibly matching TRBD1 (6 bases). The CDR3 consists of 13 residues. CDR1 is DFQATT and CDR2 is SNEGSKA in the germline V gene (reference sequence). Trimming took off 1 base at V and 11 bases at J, with 17 bases between the two ends. The CDR3 region is CSARGTEYFLAFF. As DNA, the CDR3 is TGCAGTGCTAGAGGGACAGAATACTTCCTCGCTTTCTTT.

This sequence joins TRBV2 and TRBJ2-3; no definite D call. CDR3 length: 12 amino acids. Deletions cut 11 bases from V and 2 bases from J, with 11 bases between. The germline V gene has CDR1 SNHLY and CDR2 FYNNEI. CDR3 amino acids: CACSTYTDTQYF. In DNA form, the CDR3 reads TGTGCCTGCTCTACGTACACAGATACGCAGTATTTT.

This clonotype has more than one count but fewer than ten. This chain connects TRBV12-3 or TRBV12-4 to TRBJ2-1; 9 bases agree with TRBD1. The CDR3 contains 14 residues. V was pared by 5 bases and J by 5 bases, with 4 bases of the junction left unmatched. CDR3 DNA sequence: TGTGCCAGCAGTCCCTGGACAGGGGACAATGAGCAGTTCTTC. Translating it yields CASSPWTGDNEQFF.

The chain has TRBV3-1 and TRBJ2-2; perhaps TRBD1 as D (6 bases). V lost 1 base, J lost 5 bases, and 14 bases lay in between. This CDR3 spans 16 amino acids. CDR1 LGHDT and CDR2 YNNKEL come from the germline V gene (reference sequence). CDR3: CASSQAGRGETGELFF. The DNA of the CDR3 is TGTGCCAGCAGCCAAGCGGGCAGGGGAGAAACCGGGGAGCTGTTTTTT.

This chain joins TRBV13 and TRBJ1-4, with 9 positions matching TRBD1. Germline assignment: CDR1 PRHDT and CDR2 FYEKMQ (reference sequence). J gave up 8 bases and V 4 bases, and 5 bases lay outside the gene matches. The length of the CDR3 is 14 residues. CDR3: CASSSQGAHEKLFF. Written as DNA, the CDR3 is TGTGCCAGCAGCTCACAGGGGGCGCACGAAAAACTGTTTTTT.

This clonotype has just one count. The V gene is TRBV20-1, the J gene TRBJ2-6; the D gene could be TRBD1 or TRBD2 (5 bases each). The CDR3 extends over 14 amino acids. Per germline, CDR1 DFQATT and CDR2 SNEGSKA (reference sequence). The V gene lost 8 bases and the J gene lost 4 bases, with 15 bases spanning the gap. The CDR3 DNA reads as TGCAGTACTGCACGGGGCAGGGGGGCCAACGTCCTGACTTTC. It is translated as CSTARGRGANVLTF.

This sequence joins TRBV11-2 and TRBJ1-1, with D perhaps matching TRBD1 (6 bases). Germline V lookup: CDR1 SGHAT, CDR2 FQNNGV. CDR3 length: 15 amino acids. The V and J ends lost 2 bases and 1 base respectively, with 11 bases between them. CDR3 bases: TGTGCCAGCAGCTTATCAGGAGGGGGGAACACTGAAGCTTTCTTT. Translating gives CASSLSGGGNTEAFF.